This T cell receptor beta chain emerged from a study of CD4 T cells in relation to SARS-CoV-2 and coronaviruses. Comments on this clone: Antigen specificity is unknown.

Per germline, CDR1 KGHDR and CDR2 SFDVKD. V was pared by 4 bases and J by 7 bases, with 19 bases between. This CDR3 contains 16 residues. The unexposed donors gave CD4+ T cells in 2011-2018, prior to COVID-19. The cells were cultured for roughly 11 days before CD4+ T cells were isolated. Unexposed-donor CD4+ T cells were probed with SARS-CoV-2 S/N and four cold-coronavirus spikes, cells permitting. Method: immunoSEQ multiplex PCR; TCRdb's copy keeps in-frame clones and lacks some. The sample gives some 14,000 clones, over 60% of which show up once; around 30% is in the top ten. Sequenced: CD4+ T cells from PBMCs, cultured in vitro. V usage is TRBV24-1 and J usage is TRBJ1-5, with a possible D match to TRBD1 (6 bases). This TCR was recovered from a human donor in good health. The CDR3 sequence: CATSDAGAGVYQPQHF. CDR3 nucleotide sequence: TGTGCCACCAGTGACGCCGGAGCAGGGGTTTACCAGCCCCAGCATTTT.